One and the same sample provided the 8 T cell receptor beta chains below, sequenced in a study of long-term antiretroviral therapy in people with HIV. They ran version v3.0 of the immunoSEQ assay at survey level. The assay was immunoSEQ multiplex PCR, and TCRdb's table has in-frame clones only and misses some. The sample contains about 30,000 clones, over 90% of which appear only once. The starting material was unsorted PBMCs, obtained about 6.7 years after starting antiretroviral therapy. These receptors all stem from a woman aged 40 to 50 with HIV.

This clone was recorded once. The chain is built from TRBV7-2 and TRBJ2-5; 15 bases map to TRBD2. The CDR3 has 14 residues. Trimming removed 5 bases from V and 10 bases from J; junction bases left unmatched: 5. Germline lookup yields CDR1 SGHTA and CDR2 FQGNSA. The CDR3 sequence: CASSARTSGGGQYF. CDR3 in DNA: TGTGCCAGCAGCGCGAGGACTAGCGGGGGGGGCCAGTACTTC.

V gene TRBV5-4 combines with J gene TRBJ1-1; 8 bases agree with TRBD1. The germline V gene encodes CDR1 SGHNT and CDR2 YYREEE (reference sequence). The J segment lost 0 bases and the V segment lost 4 bases, leaving 8 bases of the junction unmatched. This CDR3 comprises 16 residues. In DNA form, the CDR3 reads TGTGCCAGCAGCCCGCGGGACAGGTTCCTGAACACTGAAGCTTTCTTT. It is translated as CASSPRDRFLNTEAFF.

This clone showed up just once. J is TRBJ2-7 and V is TRBV5-1; D assignment may be TRBD1 or TRBD2 (6 bases each). This CDR3 contains 11 residues. The V and J ends lost 0 bases and 9 bases respectively, with 7 bases between them. Looked up from germline, CDR1 is SGHRS and CDR2 is YFSETQ. The chain's CDR3 is CASSLEGGQYF. The CDR3 DNA reads TGCGCCAGCAGCTTGGAGGGGGGGCAGTACTTC.

The chain uses TRBV5-1 and TRBJ1-6; 7 positions match TRBD1. The CDR3 spans 16 residues. The junction had 3 bases not matched to a gene; V was cut back by 0 bases and J by 3 bases. The germline V gene has CDR1 SGHRS and CDR2 YFSETQ. Written as DNA, the CDR3 is TGCGCCAGCAGCTTGGACCAGGGGGTCTATAATTCACCCCTCCACTTT. This gives the protein CASSLDQGVYNSPLHF.

Written as DNA, the CDR3 is TGTGCCAGTAGTTCAACTCCAGGATTCAATCAGCCCCAGCATTTT. Translated: CASSSTPGFNQPQHF. V gene TRBV19 combines with J gene TRBJ1-5; D gene uncertain. CDR1 and CDR2 from the germline V gene are LNHDA and SQIVND (reference sequence). There are 15 residues in the CDR3. Trimming took 5 bases from V and 3 from J, leaving 14 bases between them.

The J gene is TRBJ1-2, the V gene TRBV5-4; tentative D call: TRBD1 (6 bases). V was shortened by 4 bases and J by 3 bases, with 19 bases between the two germline ends. Per germline, CDR1 SGHNT and CDR2 YYREEE (reference sequence). The CDR3 covers 16 residues. Here the CDR3 DNA reads TGTGCCAGCAGCCTTGCGGGGGCTTGGTTTGACTATGGCTACACCTTC. Protein: CASSLAGAWFDYGYTF. Variable domain in full (rest from reference TRBV5-4 and TRBJ1-2): ETGVTQSPTHLIKTRGQQVTLRCSSQSGHNTVSWYQQALGQGPQFIFQYYREEENGRGNFPPRFSGLQFPNYSSELNVNALELDDSALYLCASSLAGAWFDYGYTFGSGTRLTVV.

V is TRBV5-6 and J is TRBJ1-5, with a weak D call TRBD1 (6 bases). V was trimmed by 3 bases and J by 0 bases, leaving 13 bases between them. Germline CDR1 SGHDT, CDR2 YYEEEE. The CDR3 sequence is 16 residues long. CDR3 amino acids: CASSYGQPYSNQPQHF. The CDR3 coding sequence is TGTGCCAGCAGCTATGGACAGCCCTATAGCAATCAGCCCCAGCATTTT.

DNA for the CDR3: TGTGCCAGCAGCTTGGCGCCCATACTAGCGGGGGCAGTGGATGAGCAGTTCTTC. It codes for CASSLAPILAGAVDEQFF. V usage is TRBV7-9 and J usage is TRBJ2-1; 11 nucleotides agree with TRBD2. CDR3 size: 18 residues. Germline assignment: CDR1 SEHNR and CDR2 FQNEAQ (reference sequence). V was clipped by 3 bases and J by 8 bases; unmatched bases: 15.